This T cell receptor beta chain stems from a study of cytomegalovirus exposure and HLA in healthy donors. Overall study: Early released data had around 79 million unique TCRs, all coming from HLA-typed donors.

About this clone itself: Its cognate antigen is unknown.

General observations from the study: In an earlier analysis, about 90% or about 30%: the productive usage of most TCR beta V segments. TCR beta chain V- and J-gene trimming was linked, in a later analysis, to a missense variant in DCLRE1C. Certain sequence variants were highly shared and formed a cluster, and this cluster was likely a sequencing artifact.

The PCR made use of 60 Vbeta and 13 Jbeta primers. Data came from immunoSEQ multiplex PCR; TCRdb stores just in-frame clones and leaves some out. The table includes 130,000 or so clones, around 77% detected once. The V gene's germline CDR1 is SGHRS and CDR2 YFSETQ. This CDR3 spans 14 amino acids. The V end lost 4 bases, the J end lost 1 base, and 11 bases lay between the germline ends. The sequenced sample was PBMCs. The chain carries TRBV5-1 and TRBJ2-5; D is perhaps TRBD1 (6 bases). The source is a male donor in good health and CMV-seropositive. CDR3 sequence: CASSPGHGQETQYF. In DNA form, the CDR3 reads TGCGCCAGCAGCCCGGGACATGGCCAAGAGACCCAGTACTTC.